The clone carrying this TCR beta chain was seen only a few times. Its specificity is not known. From the reads, TCRdb called clonotypes with MiXCR, one entry per CDR3 protein. The table lists a few hundred thousand distinct CDR3 sequences, about 27% of them singletons. The CDR3 is made up of 11 amino acids. Per the germline V gene, CDR1 is DFQATT and CDR2 is SNEGSKA (reference sequence). The germline V and J ends were trimmed by 0 bases and 5 bases, with 4 bases remaining between them. The data are from a study of T cell repertoires in cytomegalovirus infection. The study, taken as a whole, reports: In two of eight donors, the top clonotype was HLA-C-restricted CMV-specific.

The specimen comprised cultured PBMCs, sampled from culture after CMV antigen stimulation. The sequence was obtained from a human donor in good health (CMV status not recorded). Some clones in this sample may be carry-over from other donors' samples. V gene TRBV20-1 combines with J gene TRBJ1-2, with D unresolved. In nucleotides, the CDR3 is TGCAGTGCTAGAGATCAATATGGCTACACCTTC. Translated, it gives CSARDQYGYTF.